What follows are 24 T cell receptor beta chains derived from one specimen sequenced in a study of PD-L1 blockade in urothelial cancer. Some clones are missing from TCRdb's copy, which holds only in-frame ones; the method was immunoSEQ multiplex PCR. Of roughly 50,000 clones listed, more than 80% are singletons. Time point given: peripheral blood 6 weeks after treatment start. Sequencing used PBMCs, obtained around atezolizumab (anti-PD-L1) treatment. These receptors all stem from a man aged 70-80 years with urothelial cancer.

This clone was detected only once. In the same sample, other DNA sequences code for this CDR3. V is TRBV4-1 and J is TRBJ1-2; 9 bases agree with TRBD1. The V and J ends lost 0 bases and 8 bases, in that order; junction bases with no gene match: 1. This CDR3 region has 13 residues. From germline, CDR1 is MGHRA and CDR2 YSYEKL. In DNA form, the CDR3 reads TGCGCCAGCAGCCAAGAAGACAGGGGGGGCTACACCTTC. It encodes CASSQEDRGGYTF.

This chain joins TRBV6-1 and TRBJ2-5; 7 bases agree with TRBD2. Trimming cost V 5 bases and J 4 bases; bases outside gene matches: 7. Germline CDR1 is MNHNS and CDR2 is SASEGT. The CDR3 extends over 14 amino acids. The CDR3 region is CASSPPGGAETQYF. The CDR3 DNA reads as TGTGCCAGCAGTCCCCCGGGGGGAGCAGAGACCCAGTACTTC.

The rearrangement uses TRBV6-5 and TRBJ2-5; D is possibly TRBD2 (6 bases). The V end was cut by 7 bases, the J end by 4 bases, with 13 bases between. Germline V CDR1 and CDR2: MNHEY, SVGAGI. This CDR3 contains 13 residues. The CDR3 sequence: CASTNGGSETQYF. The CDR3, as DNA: TGTGCCAGCACCAACGGGGGATCAGAGACCCAGTACTTC.

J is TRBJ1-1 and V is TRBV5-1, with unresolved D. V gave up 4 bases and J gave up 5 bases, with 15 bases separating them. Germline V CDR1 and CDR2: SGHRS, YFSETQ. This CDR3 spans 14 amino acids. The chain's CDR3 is CASSDTLARTEAFF. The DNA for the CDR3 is TGCGCCAGCAGCGACACCTTAGCGAGGACTGAAGCTTTCTTT.

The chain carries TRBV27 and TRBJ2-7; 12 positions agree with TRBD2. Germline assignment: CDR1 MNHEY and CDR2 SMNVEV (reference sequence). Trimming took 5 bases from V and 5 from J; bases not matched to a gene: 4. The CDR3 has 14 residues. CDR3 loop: CASSPGLAGNEQYF. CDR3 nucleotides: TGTGCCAGCAGTCCCGGACTAGCGGGGAACGAGCAGTACTTC.

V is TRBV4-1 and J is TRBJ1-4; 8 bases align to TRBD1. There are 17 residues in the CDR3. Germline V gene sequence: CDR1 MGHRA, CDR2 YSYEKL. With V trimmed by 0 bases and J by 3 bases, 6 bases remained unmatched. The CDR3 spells CASSQEGRGLSNEKLFF. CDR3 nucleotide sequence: TGCGCCAGCAGCCAAGAGGGCAGGGGGCTATCTAATGAAAAACTGTTTTTT.

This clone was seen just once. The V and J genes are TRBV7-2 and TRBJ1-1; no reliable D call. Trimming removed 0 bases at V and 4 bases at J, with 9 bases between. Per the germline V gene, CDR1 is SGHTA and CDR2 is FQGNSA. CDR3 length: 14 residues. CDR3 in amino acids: CASSLAAGPTEAFF. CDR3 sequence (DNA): TGTGCCAGCAGCTTAGCGGCGGGTCCCACTGAAGCTTTCTTT.

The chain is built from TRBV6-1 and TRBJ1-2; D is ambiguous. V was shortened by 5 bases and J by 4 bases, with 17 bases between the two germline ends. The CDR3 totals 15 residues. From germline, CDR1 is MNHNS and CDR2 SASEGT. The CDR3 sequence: CASSSGPELSYGYTF. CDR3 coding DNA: TGTGCCAGCAGTTCGGGTCCAGAGCTCTCCTATGGCTACACCTTC.

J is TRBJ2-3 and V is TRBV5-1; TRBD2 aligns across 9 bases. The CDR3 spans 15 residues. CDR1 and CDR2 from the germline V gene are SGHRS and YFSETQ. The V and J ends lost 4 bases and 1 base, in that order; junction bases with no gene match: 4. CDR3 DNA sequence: TGCGCCAGCAGCACGGGACTAGCAGGCACAGATACGCAGTATTTT. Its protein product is CASSTGLAGTDTQYF.

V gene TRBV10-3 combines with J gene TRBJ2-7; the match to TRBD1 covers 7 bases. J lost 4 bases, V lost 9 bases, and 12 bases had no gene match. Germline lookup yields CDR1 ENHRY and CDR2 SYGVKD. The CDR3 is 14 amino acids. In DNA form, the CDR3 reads TGTGCCATTGGCTCCGGGACAGAGATATACGAGCAGTACTTC. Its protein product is CAIGSGTEIYEQYF.

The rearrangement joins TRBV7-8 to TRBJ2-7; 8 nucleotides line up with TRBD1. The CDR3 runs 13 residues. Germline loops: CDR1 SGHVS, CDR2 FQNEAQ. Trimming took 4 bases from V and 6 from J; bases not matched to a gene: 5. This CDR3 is CASSSTDRVEQYF. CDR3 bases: TGTGCCAGCAGCTCAACGGACAGGGTCGAGCAGTACTTC.

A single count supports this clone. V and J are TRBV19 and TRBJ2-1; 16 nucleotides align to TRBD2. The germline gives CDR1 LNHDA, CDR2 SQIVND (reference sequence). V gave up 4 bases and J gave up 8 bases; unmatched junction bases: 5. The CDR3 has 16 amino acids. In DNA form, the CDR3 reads TGTGCCAGTAGTACCTTGGGGACTAGCGGGAGGGATGAGCAGTTCTTC. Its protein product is CASSTLGTSGRDEQFF.

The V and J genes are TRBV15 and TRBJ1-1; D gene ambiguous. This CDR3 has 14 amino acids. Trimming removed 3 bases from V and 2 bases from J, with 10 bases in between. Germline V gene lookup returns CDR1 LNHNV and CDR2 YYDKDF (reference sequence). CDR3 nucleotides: TGTGCCACCAGCAGGGCAACCTTCAACACTGAAGCTTTCTTT. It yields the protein CATSRATFNTEAFF.

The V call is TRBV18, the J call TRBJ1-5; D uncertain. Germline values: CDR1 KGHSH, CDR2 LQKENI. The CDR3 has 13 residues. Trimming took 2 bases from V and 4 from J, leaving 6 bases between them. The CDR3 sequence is CASSPDTNQPQHF. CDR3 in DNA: TGTGCCAGCTCACCAGACACTAATCAGCCCCAGCATTTT.

CDR3 residues: CASSRTATDTQYF. Written as DNA, the CDR3 is TGTGCCAGCAGTCGGACAGCCACAGATACGCAGTATTTT. This chain connects TRBV28 to TRBJ2-3; maybe TRBD1 (6 bases). The CDR3 has 13 residues. Deletions cut 5 bases from V and 2 bases from J, with 8 bases between. Germline V gives CDR1 MDHEN, CDR2 SYDVKM.

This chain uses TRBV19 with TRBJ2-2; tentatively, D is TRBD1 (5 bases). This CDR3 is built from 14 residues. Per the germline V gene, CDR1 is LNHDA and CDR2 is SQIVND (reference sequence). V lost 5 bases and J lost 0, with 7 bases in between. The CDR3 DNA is TGTGCCAGTAGTGACAGAGCGAACACCGGGGAGCTGTTTTTT. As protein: CASSDRANTGELFF.

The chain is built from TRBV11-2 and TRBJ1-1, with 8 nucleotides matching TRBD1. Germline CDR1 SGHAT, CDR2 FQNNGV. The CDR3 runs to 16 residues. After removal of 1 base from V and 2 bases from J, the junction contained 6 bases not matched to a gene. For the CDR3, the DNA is TGTGCCAGCAGCTTAGGTTCAGGGGGCGCAAACACTGAAGCTTTCTTT. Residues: CASSLGSGGANTEAFF.

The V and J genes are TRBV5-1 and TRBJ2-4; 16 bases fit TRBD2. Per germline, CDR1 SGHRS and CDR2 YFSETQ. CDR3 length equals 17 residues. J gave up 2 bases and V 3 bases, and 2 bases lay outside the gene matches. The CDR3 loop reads CASSSGLAGGTKNIQYF. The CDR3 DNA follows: TGCGCCAGCAGCTCGGGACTAGCGGGAGGGACCAAAAACATTCAGTACTTC.

The chain's CDR3 is CASSPGTGGREKLFF. The DNA for the CDR3 is TGTGCCAGCAGCCCGGGGACAGGGGGCAGGGAAAAACTGTTTTTT. The gene calls are TRBV4-2 and TRBJ1-4; TRBD1 matches 12 bases. V shed 4 bases, J shed 8 bases, and the junction held 5 bases outside the gene matches. There are 15 residues in the CDR3. Per the germline V gene, CDR1 is LGHNA and CDR2 is YNFKEQ.

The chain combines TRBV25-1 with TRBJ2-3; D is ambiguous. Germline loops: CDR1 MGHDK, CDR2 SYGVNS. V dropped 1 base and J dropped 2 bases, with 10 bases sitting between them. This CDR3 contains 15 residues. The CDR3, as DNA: TGTGCCAGCAGTGAATTTGTGGGCAACACAGATACGCAGTATTTT. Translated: CASSEFVGNTDTQYF.

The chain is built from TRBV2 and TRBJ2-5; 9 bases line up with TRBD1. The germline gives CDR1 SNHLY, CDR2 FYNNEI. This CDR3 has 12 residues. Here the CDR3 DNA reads TGTCCCGCGACAGGGGGTGAAGAGACCCAGTACTTC. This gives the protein CPATGGEETQYF.

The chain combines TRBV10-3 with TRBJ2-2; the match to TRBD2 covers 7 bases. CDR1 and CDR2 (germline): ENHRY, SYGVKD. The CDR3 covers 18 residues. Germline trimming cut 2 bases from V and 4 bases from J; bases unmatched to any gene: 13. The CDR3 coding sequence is TGTGCCATCAGTGAGCGTGCGATGGGGCGGGAGCGCACCGGGGAGCTGTTTTTT. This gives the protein CAISERAMGRERTGELFF.

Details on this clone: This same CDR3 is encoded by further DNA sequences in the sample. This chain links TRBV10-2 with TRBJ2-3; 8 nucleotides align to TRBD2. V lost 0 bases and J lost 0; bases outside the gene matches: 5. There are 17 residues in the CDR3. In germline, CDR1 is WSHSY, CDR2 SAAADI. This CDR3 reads CASSESGTSGSTDTQYF. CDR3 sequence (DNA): TGCGCCAGCAGTGAGTCGGGAACTAGCGGTAGCACAGATACGCAGTATTTT.

The CDR3 loop is CASSLGLAENTGELFF. The CDR3 DNA sequence: TGTGCCAGCAGCTTGGGACTAGCGGAAAACACCGGGGAGCTGTTTTTT. J is TRBJ2-2 and V is TRBV5-6; 9 bases are shared with TRBD2. CDR3 length: 16 residues. J lost 2 bases, V lost 0 bases, and 2 bases had no gene match. Germline V gene sequence: CDR1 SGHDT, CDR2 YYEEEE.